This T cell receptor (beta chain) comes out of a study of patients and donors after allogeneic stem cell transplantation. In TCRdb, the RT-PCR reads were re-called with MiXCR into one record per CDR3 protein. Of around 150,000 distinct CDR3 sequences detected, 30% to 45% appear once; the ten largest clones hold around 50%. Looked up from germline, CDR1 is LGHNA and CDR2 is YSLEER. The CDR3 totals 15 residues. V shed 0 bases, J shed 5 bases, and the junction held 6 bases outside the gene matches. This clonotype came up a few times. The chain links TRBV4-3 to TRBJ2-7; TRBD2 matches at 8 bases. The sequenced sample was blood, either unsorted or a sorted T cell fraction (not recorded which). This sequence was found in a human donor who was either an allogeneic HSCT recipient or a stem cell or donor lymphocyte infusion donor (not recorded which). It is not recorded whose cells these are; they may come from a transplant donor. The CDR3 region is CASSQDFPAGDEQYF. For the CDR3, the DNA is TGCGCCAGCAGCCAAGATTTCCCAGCGGGGGACGAGCAGTACTTC.